This TCR beta chain comes out of a study of shared clonotypes between healthy human individuals. Germline trimming cut 4 bases from V and 4 bases from J; bases unmatched to any gene: 11. Germline CDR1 SGHRS, CDR2 YFSETQ. CDR3 size: 18 residues. Healthy HIV-negative adults with no recent acute infections or vaccinations were recruited as donors. Study-level results: Naive subsets usually exceeded memory subsets in estimated richness. The study found lower generation probabilities in non-shared clonotypes than in those shared by all four donors. The diversity represented, both genetic and in exposure history, was limited by few donors.

On this clone: No antigen is known for it.

Data came from immunoSEQ multiplex PCR; TCRdb stores just in-frame clones and leaves some out. The sample shows roughly 2.5 million clones, around 90% of them seen only once. The V and J genes are TRBV5-1 and TRBJ2-7; 16 bases fit TRBD2. Input material: naive CD4+ T cells sorted from blood. Subset: CD45RA+ positively selected. The clonotype was recovered from a man aged 18 to 30 in good health. The CDR3 reads CASSEGLAGGQILYEQYF. The DNA of the CDR3 is TGCGCCAGCAGCGAGGGACTAGCGGGGGGGCAAATTCTGTACGAGCAGTACTTC.